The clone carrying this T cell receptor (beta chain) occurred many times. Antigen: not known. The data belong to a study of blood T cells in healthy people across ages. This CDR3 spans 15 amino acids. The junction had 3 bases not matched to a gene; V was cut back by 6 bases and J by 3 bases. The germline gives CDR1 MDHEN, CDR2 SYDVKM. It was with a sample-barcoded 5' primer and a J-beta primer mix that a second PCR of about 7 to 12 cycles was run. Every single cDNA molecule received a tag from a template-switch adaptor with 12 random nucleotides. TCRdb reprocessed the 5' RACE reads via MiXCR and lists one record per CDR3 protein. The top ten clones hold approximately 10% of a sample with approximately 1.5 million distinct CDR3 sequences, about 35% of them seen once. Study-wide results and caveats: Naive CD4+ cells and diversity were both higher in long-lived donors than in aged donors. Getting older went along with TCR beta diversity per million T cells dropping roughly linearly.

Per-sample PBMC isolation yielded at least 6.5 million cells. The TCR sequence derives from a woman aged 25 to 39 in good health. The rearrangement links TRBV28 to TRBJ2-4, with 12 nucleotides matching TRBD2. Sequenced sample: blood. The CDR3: CASSRLAGDKNIQYF. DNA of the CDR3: TGTGCCAGCAGCCGACTAGCGGGAGACAAAAACATTCAGTACTTC.